This T cell receptor beta chain was sequenced for a study of regulatory T cells in long-lasting Graves disease. On this clonotype itself: Its antigen remains unidentified.

Relying on iRepertoire HTBI primers and Arm-PCR of CDR3 regions, the team built TCR beta libraries. TCRdb reprocessed the multiplex PCR reads with MiXCR, giving one entry per CDR3 protein. Altogether under 450,000 distinct CDR3 sequences are present, around 15% being singletons, with the ten largest covering over 20%. General observations from the study: Patients with persistent Graves' had lower TCR diversity than newly diagnosed patients.

The germline V and J ends were trimmed by 5 bases and 1 base, with 24 bases remaining between them. In germline, CDR1 is SGHAT, CDR2 FQDESV (reference sequence). This CDR3 region has 19 residues. Described time point: newly diagnosed GD, antithyroid drugs for less than 3 months. PBMC-derived RNA was used for the TCR library. The sample was also linked to a second study, of T cells in Graves' hyperthyroidism and ophthalmopathy.

The clonotype was recovered from a woman aged 18 to 35 with Graves disease. The sequenced sample was peripheral blood mononuclear cells (PBMCs), obtained at new diagnosis, from a patient treated with antithyroid drugs. J is TRBJ2-1 and V is TRBV11-1; D is perhaps TRBD1 (5 bases). CDR3 region: CASSPTLVTEKMSYNEQFF. The CDR3 DNA follows: TGTGCCAGCAGCCCAACCCTTGTGACAGAGAAAATGTCCTACAATGAGCAGTTCTTC.